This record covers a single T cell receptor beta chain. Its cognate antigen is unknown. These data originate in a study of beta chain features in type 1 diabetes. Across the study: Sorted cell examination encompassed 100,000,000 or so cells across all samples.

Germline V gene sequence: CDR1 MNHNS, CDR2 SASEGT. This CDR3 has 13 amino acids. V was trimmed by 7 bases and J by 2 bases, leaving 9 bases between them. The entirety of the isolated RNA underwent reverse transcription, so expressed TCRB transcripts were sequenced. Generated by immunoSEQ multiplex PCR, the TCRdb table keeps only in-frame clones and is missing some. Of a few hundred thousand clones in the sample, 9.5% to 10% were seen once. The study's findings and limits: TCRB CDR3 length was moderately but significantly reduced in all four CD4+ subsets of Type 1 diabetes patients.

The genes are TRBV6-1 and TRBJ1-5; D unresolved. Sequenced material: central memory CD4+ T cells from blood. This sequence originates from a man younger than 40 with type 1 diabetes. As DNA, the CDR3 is TGTGCCAGCAATTGGTCAGGCAATCAGCCCCAGCATTTT. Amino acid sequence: CASNWSGNQPQHF.